This T cell receptor (beta chain) stems from a study of cytomegalovirus exposure and HLA in healthy donors. Findings of the study overall: Earlier results showed most TCR beta V segments being productive about 90% or about 30% of the time. Further analysis, carried out later, found HLA-associated TCR beta chains more clonally expanded than equally common other chains.

A note on this clone: The antigen is undetermined.

CDR3 length equals 11 residues. V gave up 7 bases and J gave up 7 bases, with 13 bases separating them. Germline V CDR1 and CDR2: GTSNPN, SVGIG (reference sequence). The PCR contained 60 Vbeta and 13 Jbeta primers. TCRdb's copy holds only in-frame clones and misses some; the assay was immunoSEQ multiplex PCR. The repertoire consists of 95,000 to 150,000 clones, with around 80% occurring once and the leading ten covering roughly 13%. The chain employs TRBV30 and TRBJ1-1, with D unresolved. The TCR was taken from a woman aged 55-75 years in good health and CMV-seropositive. The sequencing input was PBMCs. The DNA for the CDR3 is TGTGCCTTAAGAACAGAGATTGAAGCTTTCTTT. Protein sequence: CALRTEIEAFF. The whole variable domain, remainder taken from reference TRBV30 and TRBJ1-1, is SQTIHQWPATLVQPVGSPLSLECTVEGTSNPNLYWYRQAAGRGLQLLFYSVGIGQISSEVPQNLSASRPQDRQFILSSKKLLLSDSGFYLCALRTEIEAFFGQGTRLTVV.